The T cell receptor beta chain described here comes from a study of shared clonotypes between healthy human individuals. Naive CD4+ cells were CD45RA-selected; the remaining cells were memory. Only a few counts were recorded for this clone. Its antigen is unidentified. Clones were sequenced by immunoSEQ multiplex PCR, and TCRdb holds only the in-frame ones, with some missing. The sample shows about 1 million clones, around 74% of them seen only once. Notes on the study in general: Genetic and exposure-history diversity was limited by the small donor number. The generation probabilities recorded for non-shared clonotypes fell below those of clonotypes shared by all four donors. Naive subsets generally exceeded memory subsets in estimated richness.

Germline CDR1 is LGHNT and CDR2 is FRNRAP. The ends lost 6 bases at V and 6 bases at J; junction bases unmatched: 8. The length of the CDR3 is 14 residues. The chain links TRBV12-5 to TRBJ1-5; TRBD1 matches 7 bases. Sequenced input: memory CD4+ T cells sorted from blood. Specified subset: CD45RA-negative fraction. The sequence derives from a man aged 18 to 35 in good health. CDR3 coding DNA: TGTGCTAGTGGACTCGACAGGGCGGCTCAGCCCCAGCATTTT. It translates to CASGLDRAAQPQHF.